These T cell receptor beta chains were read from a single sample in a study of blood T cells in healthy people across ages. Each CDR3 protein gets one entry after TCRdb re-called the 5' RACE reads with MiXCR. The sample lists 1.5 million to 2 million distinct CDR3 sequences; about two fifths were seen once. Material for sequencing was blood. These receptor sequences come from a human donor in good health. CDR3s include the opening cysteine and the closing phenylalanine or tryptophan.

v_gene: TRBV4-2
j_gene: TRBJ1-1
CDR3aa: CASSRTPSTEAFF

v_gene: TRBV20-1
j_gene: TRBJ2-5
CDR3aa: CSARVQPETQYF

v_gene: TRBV7-2
j_gene: TRBJ1-2
CDR3aa: CASSYTTDLYGYTF

v_gene: TRBV4-1
j_gene: TRBJ1-5
CDR3aa: CASSFLEGDQPQHF

v_gene: TRBV7-2
j_gene: TRBJ2-3
CDR3aa: CASSLGGTLGDTQYF

v_gene: TRBV7-3
j_gene: TRBJ2-3
CDR3aa: CASSLSPIDTQYF

v_gene: TRBV5-5
j_gene: TRBJ2-1
CDR3aa: CASSLGAGGAGNEQFF

v_gene: TRBV28
j_gene: TRBJ2-5
CDR3aa: CASSPPRTSWSETQYF

v_gene: TRBV9
j_gene: TRBJ2-3
CDR3aa: CASSPRGDRYTQYF

v_gene: TRBV2
j_gene: TRBJ1-2
CDR3aa: CASRTGGASSGYTF

v_gene: TRBV5-1
j_gene: TRBJ2-6
CDR3aa: CASSLTASWGANVLTF

v_gene: TRBV15
j_gene: TRBJ1-2
CDR3aa: CATSPDRVYGYTF

v_gene: TRBV7-9
j_gene: TRBJ1-2
CDR3aa: CAGSFGISDGYTF

v_gene: TRBV6-1
j_gene: TRBJ2-1
CDR3aa: CASRDLAARSYNEQFF

v_gene: TRBV12-3/TRBV12-4
j_gene: TRBJ2-1
CDR3aa: CASSSGTSLGSYNEQFF

v_gene: TRBV7-2
j_gene: TRBJ2-1
CDR3aa: CASSLQLAGGYNEQFF

v_gene: TRBV9
j_gene: TRBJ2-7
CDR3aa: CASSASYSDRGRAYEQYF

v_gene: TRBV24-1
j_gene: TRBJ2-6
CDR3aa: CATSDTTTMNRANVLTF

v_gene: TRBV5-4
j_gene: TRBJ1-2
CDR3aa: CASSLAGTVSYGYTF

v_gene: TRBV4-1
j_gene: TRBJ2-5
CDR3aa: CASSQVGLDEQYF

v_gene: TRBV7-2
j_gene: TRBJ2-3
CDR3aa: CASSLWTSGGTDTQYF

v_gene: TRBV4-3
j_gene: TRBJ2-7
CDR3aa: CASSQDRRGFYEQYF

v_gene: TRBV20-1
j_gene: TRBJ2-1
CDR3aa: CSAYPSDEQFF

v_gene: TRBV11-2
j_gene: TRBJ2-3
CDR3aa: CASSLDLAGTTNTDTQYF

v_gene: TRBV7-8
j_gene: TRBJ2-7
CDR3aa: CASRTNTGVEQYF

v_gene: TRBV12-3/TRBV12-4
j_gene: TRBJ2-3
CDR3aa: CASSLARLGITDTQYF

v_gene: TRBV4-2
j_gene: TRBJ2-7
CDR3aa: CASSVGLRASYEQYF

v_gene: TRBV7-9
j_gene: TRBJ1-1
CDR3aa: CASSFRIRGHLGDTEAFF

v_gene: TRBV4-3
j_gene: TRBJ2-7
CDR3aa: CASSQRLLAGAISYEQYF

v_gene: TRBV7-2
j_gene: TRBJ2-1
CDR3aa: CASSLYEHNEQFF

v_gene: TRBV9
j_gene: TRBJ2-3
CDR3aa: CASGWAGGTGTQYF

v_gene: TRBV7-9
j_gene: TRBJ2-4
CDR3aa: CASSLRQGRETGAKNIQYF

v_gene: TRBV4-1
j_gene: TRBJ2-5
CDR3aa: CASSQEWLGGVVAETQYF

v_gene: TRBV4-3
j_gene: TRBJ1-2
CDR3aa: CASSQNRINYGYTF

v_gene: TRBV6-2/TRBV6-3
j_gene: TRBJ2-1
CDR3aa: CASSTFRTAYNEQFF

v_gene: TRBV10-3
j_gene: TRBJ2-7
CDR3aa: CAITQALTSYEQYF

v_gene: TRBV28
j_gene: TRBJ2-3
CDR3aa: CASLSTSTDTQYF

v_gene: TRBV29-1
j_gene: TRBJ1-1
CDR3aa: CSVDRGVGTEAFF

v_gene: TRBV7-2
j_gene: TRBJ2-7
CDR3aa: CASSLGLGFSGGGYEQYF

v_gene: TRBV24-1
j_gene: TRBJ2-5
CDR3aa: CATSDWVTGQETQYF

v_gene: TRBV2
j_gene: TRBJ2-4
CDR3aa: CSSSSLSGTVRRNIQYF

v_gene: TRBV12-3/TRBV12-4
j_gene: TRBJ2-5
CDR3aa: CASSPWDRAQETQYF

v_gene: TRBV20-1
j_gene: TRBJ2-1
CDR3aa: CSARWGAVYNEQFF

v_gene: TRBV9
j_gene: TRBJ2-7
CDR3aa: CASSDGNYEQYF

v_gene: TRBV12-3/TRBV12-4
j_gene: TRBJ2-1
CDR3aa: CASSLEQGGNEQFF

v_gene: TRBV13
j_gene: TRBJ2-3
CDR3aa: CASSLAVGYNEQYF

v_gene: TRBV4-2
j_gene: TRBJ1-2
CDR3aa: CASSQDRGQDGYTF

v_gene: TRBV12-3/TRBV12-4
j_gene: TRBJ1-2
CDR3aa: CASSPVGGQARFYTF

v_gene: TRBV11-2
j_gene: TRBJ1-1
CDR3aa: CASSRIRLNTEAFF

v_gene: TRBV10-3
j_gene: .
CDR3aa: CAISDSGLAGEQYF

v_gene: TRBV3-1
j_gene: TRBJ2-7
CDR3aa: CASSPRTGARGEQYF

v_gene: TRBV7-2
j_gene: TRBJ2-2
CDR3aa: CASSTPNRNTGELFF

v_gene: TRBV4-3
j_gene: TRBJ2-3
CDR3aa: CASSQGASGGAATDTQYF

v_gene: TRBV27
j_gene: TRBJ1-5
CDR3aa: CASSPRDRASNQPQHF

v_gene: TRBV9
j_gene: TRBJ2-3
CDR3aa: CASSGGGLTRWADTQYF

v_gene: TRBV18
j_gene: TRBJ2-7
CDR3aa: CASSPTGPHEEQYF

v_gene: TRBV12-3/TRBV12-4
j_gene: TRBJ2-3
CDR3aa: CASSRRGATQYF

v_gene: TRBV12-3/TRBV12-4
j_gene: TRBJ2-1
CDR3aa: CASKPHMGNEQFF

v_gene: TRBV10-3
j_gene: TRBJ2-7
CDR3aa: CAISGDRGYSYEQYF

v_gene: TRBV12-3/TRBV12-4
j_gene: TRBJ2-1
CDR3aa: CASSRRAEQFF